This TCR beta chain stems from a study of metastatic and nonmetastatic thyroid tumors. Prior to thyroid surgery, none of the patients had received any treatment. TCRdb re-clonotyped the PCR reads via MiXCR. The data show tens of thousands of clones, approximately 20% seen once. This clone was seen at least ten times. This TCR was recovered from a female donor with papillary thyroid cancer or a benign thyroid nodule (not recorded which). Some clones in this sample may be carry-over from other donors' samples. Specimen: blood.

The CDR3 nucleotides read TGTGCCAGCAGTTACGAGGGGGCACACTACACCTTC. Its translation is CASSYEGAHYTF. The chain uses TRBV6-5 and TRBJ1-2, with 7 bases that match TRBD1. This CDR3 is built from 12 residues. The V segment lost 2 bases and the J segment 10 bases; nucleotides outside the gene matches: 4. Germline CDR1 reads MNHEY; CDR2 reads SVGAGI.